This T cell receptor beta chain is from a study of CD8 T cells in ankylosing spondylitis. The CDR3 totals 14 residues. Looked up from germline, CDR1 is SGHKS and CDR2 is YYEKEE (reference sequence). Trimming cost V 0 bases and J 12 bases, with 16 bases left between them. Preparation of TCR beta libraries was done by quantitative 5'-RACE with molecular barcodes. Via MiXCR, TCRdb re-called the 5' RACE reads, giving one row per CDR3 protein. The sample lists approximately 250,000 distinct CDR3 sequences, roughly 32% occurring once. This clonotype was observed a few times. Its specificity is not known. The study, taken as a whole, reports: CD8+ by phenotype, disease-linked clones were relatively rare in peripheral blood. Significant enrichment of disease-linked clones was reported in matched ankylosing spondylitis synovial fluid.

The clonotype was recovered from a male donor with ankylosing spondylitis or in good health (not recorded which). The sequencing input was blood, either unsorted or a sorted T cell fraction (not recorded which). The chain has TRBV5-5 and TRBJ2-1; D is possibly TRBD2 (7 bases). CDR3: CASSLGGGQLGQFF. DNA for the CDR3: TGTGCCAGCAGCTTGGGGGGGGGCCAATTAGGGCAGTTCTTC. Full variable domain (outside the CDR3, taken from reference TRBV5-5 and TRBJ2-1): DAGVTQSPTHLIKTRGQQVTLRCSPISGHKSVSWYQQVLGQGPQFIFQYYEKEERGRGNFPDRFSARQFPNYSSELNVNALLLGDSALYLCASSLGGGQLGQFFGPGTRLTVL.